What follows are 10 T cell receptor beta chains derived from one specimen sequenced in a study of tumor-infiltrating lymphocytes in oesophageal squamous cell carcinoma. TCRdb used MiXCR to reprocess the PCR reads, holding one entry per CDR3 protein. The top ten clones hold less than 45% of a sample with some 17,000 distinct CDR3 sequences, about 50% of them seen once. The sequencing sample was made of normal esophageal tissue next to the tumor. All receptors come from a female donor with esophageal squamous cell carcinoma.

J is TRBJ2-5 and V is TRBV6-1; D is perhaps TRBD1 (6 bases). This CDR3 is 17 amino acids long. Germline CDR1 and CDR2: MNHNS and SASEGT. The germline V and J ends were trimmed by 1 base and 5 bases, with 20 bases remaining between them. The CDR3 reads CASSEEGPQIRGETQYF. In DNA form, the CDR3 reads TGTGCCAGCAGTGAAGAAGGTCCCCAGATCAGGGGTGAGACCCAGTACTTC.

This clonotype was recorded at least ten times. The chain is built from TRBV27 and TRBJ2-3; 9 bases are a match to TRBD1. CDR3 length equals 15 residues. The germline gives CDR1 MNHEY, CDR2 SMNVEV (reference sequence). Trimming cost V 3 bases and J 5 bases; bases outside gene matches: 6. The CDR3 sequence: CASSFGTGIKDTQYF. The CDR3 DNA reads as TGTGCCAGCAGTTTCGGGACAGGGATTAAAGATACGCAGTATTTT.

With respect to this clonotype: The conserved phenylalanine or tryptophan normally closing the CDR3 is absent here, so this likely arose from a read error. The DNA is left out, because the CDR3 cannot be placed on it with certainty; the CDR3 is given as TCRdb lists it. The J gene is TRBJ2-6, the V gene TRBV5-6; TRBD1 is taken as the D call from the table, unchecked against the DNA. Germline lookup yields CDR1 SGHDT and CDR2 YYEEEE. The CDR3 is 16 amino acids in total, end residues counted. CDR3 loop: CASSRPGTGNEQYFGA.

Turning to this clonotype: The CDR3 ends on some other residue instead of the conserved phenylalanine or tryptophan, so this is likely a read error. The DNA is left out, because the CDR3 cannot be placed on it with certainty; the CDR3 is given as TCRdb lists it. The J gene is TRBJ2-1, the V gene TRBV7-3; the table's D call of TRBD2 was not tested on the DNA. A total of 15 residues make up the CDR3, ends included. The germline CDR1 and CDR2 sequences are SGHTA and FQGTGA. The CDR3 here is CASSLMYNSPLHFGN.

This clonotype appeared a single time. The gene calls are TRBV7-6 and TRBJ2-1, with D tentatively TRBD1 or TRBD2 (5 bases each). The tail of the sequence fits TRBJ2-5 better, so the J call may be wrong. Per germline, CDR1 SGHVS and CDR2 FNYEAQ. The CDR3 has 14 residues. This CDR3 reads CASSLSGTLETQYF. As DNA, the CDR3 is TGTGCCAGCAGCTTGTCCGGGACGTTAGAGACCCAGTACTTC.

This chain uses TRBV7-6 with TRBJ2-4; D is unclear. This CDR3 spans 16 amino acids. V lost 1 base to trimming and J lost 0 bases, with 10 bases between them. Germline-derived CDR1 and CDR2 are SGHVS and FNYEAQ. CDR3 amino acids: CASSLDPAIAKNIQYF. The CDR3 nucleotides are TGTGCCAGCAGCTTAGACCCGGCGATAGCCAAAAACATTCAGTACTTC.

This clonotype was seen at least ten times. This chain connects TRBV12-3 or TRBV12-4 to TRBJ2-2; D unclear. With 1 base removed from V and 0 bases from J, the gap between germline ends came to 6 bases. The CDR3 contains 15 residues. The CDR3 region is CASSLEGPNTGELFF. The CDR3 region has the DNA TGTGCCAGCAGTTTAGAGGGCCCGAACACCGGGGAGCTGTTTTTT.

This clonotype has at least ten counts. A single base separates this from a much larger clone, so it may be a read error. The rearrangement uses TRBV6-1 and TRBJ2-5; 12 bases map to TRBD2. The length of the CDR3 is 15 residues. Germline loops: CDR1 MNHNS, CDR2 SASEGT. V lost 2 bases and J lost 11; bases outside the gene matches: 9. CDR3 sequence: CASSELAGGPGEQYF. The CDR3 bases are TGTGCCAGCAGTGAACTAGCGGGAGGGCCCGGTGAGCAGTACTTC.

By proportion, this clonotype is large. V usage is TRBV7-9 and J usage is TRBJ2-5, with D maybe TRBD2 (6 bases). CDR3 length: 13 amino acids. CDR1 is SEHNR, CDR2 FQNEAQ, per germline (reference sequence). Trimming cost V 5 bases and J 5 bases, with 12 bases left between them. CDR3 nucleotides: TGTGCCAGCAGCCCGAGGGCGGGGGAGACCCAGTACTTC. This translates into CASSPRAGETQYF.

The chain employs TRBV7-6 and TRBJ2-1, with 7 positions matching TRBD2. The V gene end was trimmed by 1 base and the J gene end by 4 bases; junction bases not matched to a gene: 4. CDR1 and CDR2 from the germline V gene are SGHVS and FNYEAQ. The CDR3 spans 15 residues. The CDR3 DNA is TGTGCCAGCAGCTTAGACCCTAGCGGATACAATGAGCAGTTCTTC. Protein sequence: CASSLDPSGYNEQFF.